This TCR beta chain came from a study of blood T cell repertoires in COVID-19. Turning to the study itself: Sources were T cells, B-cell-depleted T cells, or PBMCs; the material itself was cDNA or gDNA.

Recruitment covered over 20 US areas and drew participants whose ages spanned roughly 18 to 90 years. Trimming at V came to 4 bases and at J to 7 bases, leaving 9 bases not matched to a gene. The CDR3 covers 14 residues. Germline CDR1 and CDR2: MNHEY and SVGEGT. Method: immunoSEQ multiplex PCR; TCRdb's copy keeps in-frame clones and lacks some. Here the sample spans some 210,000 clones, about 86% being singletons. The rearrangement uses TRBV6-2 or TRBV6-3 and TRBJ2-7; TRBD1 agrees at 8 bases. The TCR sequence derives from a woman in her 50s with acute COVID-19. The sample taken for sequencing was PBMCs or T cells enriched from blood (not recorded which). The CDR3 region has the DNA TGTGCCAGCAGTTCCGGGACAGGAAACAGGGAGCAGTACTTC. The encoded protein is CASSSGTGNREQYF.